This TCR beta chain was sequenced during a study of neurological immune-mediated disorders (dated by TCRdb to the late 2010s). Background for the entire study: Among the 34 multiple sclerosis patients, relapsing-remitting MS accounted for about 31 and secondary progressive MS accounted for 3. Peripheral blood TCR-beta repertoires from HTLV-I-associated myelopathy (HAM/TSP) patients, multiple sclerosis patients and healthy controls were compared by UMI-based sequencing. Longitudinal samples, technical triplicates and paired sorted CD4+ and CD8+ T-cell subsets, alongside PBMC samples, were included among the 106 TCR-beta libraries. The cohort was made up of 68 subjects, consisting of around 14 HAM/TSP patients, approximately 35 multiple sclerosis patients and 20 healthy controls. The paper's findings and limits, for the study overall: In a phylogenetic analysis, the repertoires of 18 out of 34 MS patients fell into a single cluster of related CDR3 sequences, pointing to a possible signature at the repertoire level. The highest TCR clonal expansion was observed in HAM/TSP patients, whereas the lowest was observed in MS patients, even when compared with healthy controls. Across subjects, expanded clones never shared an identical CDR3 amino acid sequence, which suggests that the TCR-beta repertoires in every group were private. The MS cluster was not associated with any clinical or MRI features, and the authors stated that larger cohorts are needed.

The CDR3 covers 16 residues, taking in both the cysteine and the phenylalanine. This entry keeps only the CDR3 DNA: 48 bases, framed from base 1. Deletion took 5 bases off V and 4 bases off J, with a span of 17 bases between the germline ends. cDNA synthesis used template-switch 5'RACE with a primer carrying a 10-nucleotide random unique molecular identifier tagging each TCR transcript. Every sequencing run yielded over 190 million TCR-beta sequences covering 15-18 subjects. The RNeasy kit was used for extraction of total RNA. Using the KAPA Real-time Library Amplification kit, TCR-beta VDJ regions were amplified with primers for the TCR constant region and the 5'RACE anchor. A first PCR added sample indexes and Illumina adaptors, after which a second PCR increased the library yield. After Ampure bead purification, the TCR product of roughly 650 bp was size-selected on a 2% E-gel SizeSelection system. Before pooling, library quality was checked on a Bioanalyzer, concentration was measured with Qubit, and libraries were quantified with the Kapa Library Quantification kit. An Illumina HiSeq 2500 sequenced the libraries paired-end 2 x 150 bp. To increase sequence diversity, about 23-30% phiX was spiked into each library pool. The paper's data handling went like this. Quality-filtered reads were processed with the UMI-based MiGEC pipeline, which removed over 85% of raw TCR sequences during error correction. VDJ genes were aligned to IMGT germline references, and each clonotype was defined by a unique CDR3 amino acid sequence together with V-J genes. VDJtools evaluated clonal expansion, Shannon diversity and CDR3 relatedness (CalcPairwiseDistances, ClusterSamples); CLCbio workbench built phylogenetic trees. A clone was classed as expanded if it had 8 or more unique UMIs, a cutoff based on coefficient-of-variation modelling across technical triplicates. The public sequencing data were trimmed at Q25 with fastp and processed into clonotypes with MiXCR by TCRdb, which kept only in-frame beta chains. CDR3 protein sequences are deduplicated, and each keeps its most common genes and DNA. The V and J calls and clone size come from TCRdb's table, not from the authors' own analysis. This sample comprises about 46,000 distinct CDR3 sequences, roughly 3% of them detected only once. About 15% of the sample is in the top ten clones.

In its sample, this clonotype was seen many times. Its specific antigen is unknown. No base qualities exist here, and no much larger clone lies one base off it. Unsorted PBMC libraries were generated from 2 million PBMCs stored in RNAlater at -80 °C until RNA extraction. Multiple sclerosis patients were enrolled in a US clinical protocol evaluating disease progression by magnetic resonance imaging. PBMCs were separated from peripheral blood using Ficoll-Hypaque density gradient centrifugation and then cryopreserved in liquid nitrogen. Here the chain combines TRBV12-3 or TRBV12-4 and TRBJ2-2; the D gene is possibly TRBD1, with 6 bases matching. The clonotype comes from a woman between 45 and 60 years old with multiple sclerosis. The sequencing sample was made of PBMCs. The sequenced DNA is TGTGCCAGCAGTCCTACAGGGAGCTATAGCACCGGGGAGCTGTTTTTT. Its translation reads: CASSPTGSYSTGELFF.